A selection of T cell receptor beta chains follows, all from one sample in a study of blood T cell repertoires in COVID-19. The table came from immunoSEQ multiplex PCR; TCRdb's copy has only in-frame clones and leaves some out. The repertoire consists of about 260,000 clones, with roughly 87% occurring once and the leading ten covering over 2%. The sample taken for sequencing was peripheral blood. The receptors originated from a woman between 50 and 59 years old who had recovered from COVID-19. Each CDR3 is given with its conserved first and last residue. The order of the fields is V gene, D gene, clone size, J gene, CDR3 DNA, CDR3 protein. A D gene is named only where the DNA matches it firmly. Clone size, where shown, is once, few, many, or a class for clones that have expanded.

v_gene: TRBV11-3; d_gene: NA; abundance: NA; j_gene: TRBJ2-7; CDR3nt: TGTGCCAGCAGCTTAGGTTTCGGCGGGCTCTACGAGCAGTACTTC; CDR3aa: CASSLGFGGLYEQYF
v_gene: TRBV9; d_gene: NA; abundance: NA; j_gene: TRBJ2-2; CDR3nt: TGTGCCAGCAGCGTACTGGCAGGGGGGCAAGGGAAGCTGTTTTTT; CDR3aa: CASSVLAGGQGKLFF
v_gene: TRBV9; d_gene: NA; abundance: NA; j_gene: TRBJ1-2; CDR3nt: TGTGCCAGCAGCCATCCAAGCTCTTATGGCTACACCTTC; CDR3aa: CASSHPSSYGYTF
v_gene: TRBV19; d_gene: TRBD2; abundance: NA; j_gene: TRBJ2-3; CDR3nt: TGTGCCAGTAGTCCCACCCTAGCGGGAATGTCTAGCACAGATACGCAGTATTTT; CDR3aa: CASSPTLAGMSSTDTQYF
v_gene: TRBV4-3; d_gene: TRBD1; abundance: NA; j_gene: TRBJ1-1; CDR3nt: TGCGCCAGCAGCCAAGGGTCGGGAACGACAGGGGGTGCTTTCTTT; CDR3aa: CASSQGSGTTGGAFF
v_gene: TRBV12-3/TRBV12-4; d_gene: NA; abundance: NA; j_gene: TRBJ1-2; CDR3nt: TGTGCCAGCAGTCCACAGCGGCGCTATGGCTACACCTTC; CDR3aa: CASSPQRRYGYTF
v_gene: TRBV6-6; d_gene: NA; abundance: NA; j_gene: TRBJ1-4; CDR3nt: TGTGCCAGCAGTTACTCGAGGGCAGGCCTAGATGAAAAACTGTTTTTT; CDR3aa: CASSYSRAGLDEKLFF
v_gene: TRBV7-9; d_gene: NA; abundance: once; j_gene: TRBJ1-3; CDR3nt: TGTGCCAGCAGCCATACACCCACAGGGAAACGATTGAACACCATATATTTT; CDR3aa: CASSHTPTGKRLNTIYF
v_gene: TRBV14; d_gene: TRBD1; abundance: few; j_gene: TRBJ2-3; CDR3nt: TGTGCCAGCAGCCCAGGGACAGACACAGATACGCAGTATTTT; CDR3aa: CASSPGTDTDTQYF
v_gene: TRBV7-3; d_gene: NA; abundance: NA; j_gene: TRBJ2-6; CDR3nt: TGTGCCAGCAGCATACCTCAGGGCCCTGGGGCCAACGTCCTGACTTTC; CDR3aa: CASSIPQGPGANVLTF
v_gene: TRBV19; d_gene: TRBD2; abundance: NA; j_gene: TRBJ2-1; CDR3nt: TGTGCCAGTAGTACCCCGATAGCGGGGCGATTTAATGAGCAGTTCTTC; CDR3aa: CASSTPIAGRFNEQFF
v_gene: TRBV9; d_gene: TRBD2; abundance: NA; j_gene: TRBJ2-3; CDR3nt: TGTGCCAGCAGCGTAGACCCAACGGGCGGGTGGACTAGCGGGAGGAGCACAGATACGCAGTATTTT; CDR3aa: CASSVDPTGGWTSGRSTDTQYF
v_gene: TRBV6-1; d_gene: TRBD1; abundance: NA; j_gene: TRBJ2-7; CDR3nt: TGTGCCAGCAGTGACCCCAAAACGGGACAGGGGGGCGAGCAGTACTTC; CDR3aa: CASSDPKTGQGGEQYF
v_gene: TRBV2; d_gene: TRBD2; abundance: few; j_gene: TRBJ2-5; CDR3nt: TGTGCCAGCAGGAAGGATAGCGGGGTACAAGAGACCCAGTACTTC; CDR3aa: CASRKDSGVQETQYF
v_gene: TRBV5-1; d_gene: TRBD1; abundance: once; j_gene: TRBJ1-4; CDR3nt: TGCGCCAGCAGCTCCGGGACAGGGGAACTGTTTTTT; CDR3aa: CASSSGTGELFF
v_gene: TRBV4-1; d_gene: TRBD1; abundance: NA; j_gene: TRBJ2-5; CDR3nt: TGCGCCAGCAGCTTCCGGACAGGGGAACAAGAGACCCAGTACTTC; CDR3aa: CASSFRTGEQETQYF
v_gene: TRBV6-5; d_gene: TRBD1; abundance: NA; j_gene: TRBJ1-1; CDR3nt: TGTGCCAGCAAGGCGGGACAGGGGTGGTTCACTGAAGCTTTCTTT; CDR3aa: CASKAGQGWFTEAFF
v_gene: TRBV21-1; d_gene: NA; abundance: medium-sized; j_gene: TRBJ2-2; CDR3nt: TGTGCCAGCAGCAAAGGTGGCAGGGGTCGGGCGAACACCGGGGAGCTGTTTTTT; CDR3aa: CASSKGGRGRANTGELFF
v_gene: TRBV7-3; d_gene: NA; abundance: NA; j_gene: TRBJ1-2; CDR3nt: TGTGCCAGCAGCTTGACGGGACTAGCTAACTATGGCTACACCTTC; CDR3aa: CASSLTGLANYGYTF
v_gene: TRBV7-8; d_gene: NA; abundance: NA; j_gene: TRBJ2-3; CDR3nt: TGTGCCAGCAGCTTAGGACGGGGGACCAGGGGAGCGGGACGTCTTGGAGATACGCAGTATTTT; CDR3aa: CASSLGRGTRGAGRLGDTQYF
v_gene: TRBV2; d_gene: TRBD1; abundance: NA; j_gene: TRBJ1-2; CDR3nt: TGTGCCAGCAGCCCCGGACAGGGGTACGGCTACACCTTC; CDR3aa: CASSPGQGYGYTF
v_gene: TRBV14; d_gene: TRBD1; abundance: NA; j_gene: TRBJ1-1; CDR3nt: TGTGCCAGCAGCCAGCCGGGACAGGGGCCTGTCACTGAAGCTTTCTTT; CDR3aa: CASSQPGQGPVTEAFF
v_gene: TRBV2; d_gene: TRBD2; abundance: NA; j_gene: TRBJ2-5; CDR3nt: TGTGCCAGCAGCCCTTTTCGCGGGGGGGGCGAGACCCAGTACTTC; CDR3aa: CASSPFRGGGETQYF
v_gene: TRBV5-4; d_gene: NA; abundance: NA; j_gene: TRBJ2-5; CDR3nt: TGTGCCAGCAGCTTGGCCTTGAACAGGGCAGAGACCCAGTACTTC; CDR3aa: CASSLALNRAETQYF
v_gene: TRBV4-3; d_gene: NA; abundance: NA; j_gene: TRBJ1-6; CDR3nt: TGCGCCAGCAGCCAGGGCAATTCACCCCTCCACTTT; CDR3aa: CASSQGNSPLHF
v_gene: TRBV7-2; d_gene: NA; abundance: NA; j_gene: TRBJ1-1; CDR3nt: TGTGCCAGCAGCTTCGTGAGGGCCGAAGCTTTCTTT; CDR3aa: CASSFVRAEAFF
v_gene: TRBV28; d_gene: NA; abundance: NA; j_gene: TRBJ1-2; CDR3nt: TGTGCCAGCACTAAGAGGGGGGGGTGGATTGGCTACACCTTC; CDR3aa: CASTKRGGWIGYTF
v_gene: TRBV10-3; d_gene: TRBD2; abundance: NA; j_gene: TRBJ2-2; CDR3nt: TGTGCCATCAGGACCGGGACTAGCGGGACCGGGGAGCTGTTTTTT; CDR3aa: CAIRTGTSGTGELFF
v_gene: TRBV5-5; d_gene: TRBD1; abundance: NA; j_gene: TRBJ1-2; CDR3nt: TGTGCCAGCAGCCCGACAGGGTTCTATGGCTACACCTTC; CDR3aa: CASSPTGFYGYTF
v_gene: TRBV7-3; d_gene: NA; abundance: NA; j_gene: TRBJ2-5; CDR3nt: TGTGCCAGCAGCTTAACGAGGGCACCCAGCGTGACCCAGTACTTC; CDR3aa: CASSLTRAPSVTQYF
v_gene: TRBV27; d_gene: NA; abundance: once; j_gene: TRBJ2-5; CDR3nt: TGTGCCAGCAGTCCACGGTGGGCGACAGAGACCCAGTACTTC; CDR3aa: CASSPRWATETQYF
v_gene: TRBV21-1; d_gene: NA; abundance: NA; j_gene: TRBJ2-3; CDR3nt: TGTGCCAGCAGCCCTCCGGACAGGGACGAAACAGATACGCAGTATTTT; CDR3aa: CASSPPDRDETDTQYF
v_gene: TRBV19; d_gene: TRBD2; abundance: NA; j_gene: TRBJ2-2; CDR3nt: TGTGCCAGTAGTGCGGGAGGATATGGCGGGGAGCTGTTTTTT; CDR3aa: CASSAGGYGGELFF
v_gene: TRBV6-5; d_gene: NA; abundance: NA; j_gene: TRBJ1-4; CDR3nt: TGTGCCAGCAGGACCACAGGGTCGGGTGAAAAACTGTTTTTT; CDR3aa: CASRTTGSGEKLFF
v_gene: TRBV28; d_gene: NA; abundance: NA; j_gene: TRBJ1-2; CDR3nt: TGTGCCAGCAGTTCCCCCGATGACGGGGTGAATGGCTACACCTTC; CDR3aa: CASSSPDDGVNGYTF
v_gene: TRBV6-5; d_gene: NA; abundance: NA; j_gene: TRBJ1-1; CDR3nt: TGTGCCAGCAGTTACCGGGACACTTCGAAAGCTTTCTTT; CDR3aa: CASSYRDTSKAFF
v_gene: TRBV2; d_gene: NA; abundance: once; j_gene: TRBJ1-2; CDR3nt: TGTGCCAGCAGTTCACTGGACAGCTACTATGGCTACACCTTC; CDR3aa: CASSSLDSYYGYTF
v_gene: TRBV7-9; d_gene: NA; abundance: NA; j_gene: TRBJ1-4; CDR3nt: TGTGCCAGCAGCGGTGGAGGAGTTGGGGGGAATGAAAAACTGTTTTTT; CDR3aa: CASSGGGVGGNEKLFF
v_gene: TRBV7-9; d_gene: NA; abundance: NA; j_gene: TRBJ1-2; CDR3nt: TGTGCCAGCAGCTTAGGGACTTCGGGGAACGGCTACACCTTC; CDR3aa: CASSLGTSGNGYTF
v_gene: TRBV7-9; d_gene: TRBD2; abundance: NA; j_gene: TRBJ2-1; CDR3nt: TGTGCCAGCAGCCTGCGACTAGCGGGGCTTTTGGGCGATGAGCAGTTCTTC; CDR3aa: CASSLRLAGLLGDEQFF
v_gene: TRBV7-2; d_gene: TRBD1; abundance: NA; j_gene: TRBJ1-6; CDR3nt: TGTGCCAGCAGCTCACGACAGGGCGGAGGTTCACCCCTCCACTTT; CDR3aa: CASSSRQGGGSPLHF
v_gene: TRBV3-1/TRBV3-2; d_gene: TRBD2; abundance: NA; j_gene: TRBJ2-5; CDR3nt: TGTGCCAGCAGTCCCCGGGATAGCGGGGGAAAAGAGACCCAGTACTTC; CDR3aa: CASSPRDSGGKETQYF
v_gene: TRBV5-1; d_gene: NA; abundance: NA; j_gene: TRBJ2-7; CDR3nt: TGCGCCAGCAGCCCGACACCTTCCAGTTACGAGCAGTACTTC; CDR3aa: CASSPTPSSYEQYF
v_gene: TRBV6-5; d_gene: TRBD1; abundance: NA; j_gene: TRBJ1-4; CDR3nt: TGTGCCAGCAGTTACTCGTCGGGACAGTGGGATGAAAAACTGTTTTTT; CDR3aa: CASSYSSGQWDEKLFF
v_gene: TRBV19; d_gene: NA; abundance: NA; j_gene: TRBJ1-5; CDR3nt: TGTGCCAGTACCCTGGGGGAGGGGACGACCCAGCCCCAGCATTTT; CDR3aa: CASTLGEGTTQPQHF
v_gene: TRBV6-5; d_gene: TRBD1; abundance: NA; j_gene: TRBJ1-2; CDR3nt: TGTGCCAGCAACCAGGGACAGGTGGGCTACACCTTC; CDR3aa: CASNQGQVGYTF
v_gene: TRBV7-9; d_gene: NA; abundance: NA; j_gene: TRBJ2-1; CDR3nt: TGTGCCAGCAGGACGGAGTTTGGAGGTTACAATGAGCAGTTCTTC; CDR3aa: CASRTEFGGYNEQFF
v_gene: TRBV4-3; d_gene: NA; abundance: NA; j_gene: TRBJ1-6; CDR3nt: TGCGCCAGCAGCCCAAGCACCTCGTCGACCCTCCACTTT; CDR3aa: CASSPSTSSTLHF
v_gene: TRBV7-3; d_gene: TRBD1; abundance: NA; j_gene: TRBJ2-1; CDR3nt: TGTGCCAGCAGCTTAACCGGGACAGCGGCTGAGCAGTTCTTC; CDR3aa: CASSLTGTAAEQFF
v_gene: TRBV11-3; d_gene: NA; abundance: few; j_gene: TRBJ2-4; CDR3nt: TGTGCCAGCAGCTTAGACAGGGGCCCCCAAAACATTCAGTACTTC; CDR3aa: CASSLDRGPQNIQYF
v_gene: TRBV29-1; d_gene: NA; abundance: NA; j_gene: TRBJ1-2; CDR3nt: TGCAGCGTTGAAAGTCGGGACACCTATGGCTACACCTTC; CDR3aa: CSVESRDTYGYTF
v_gene: TRBV7-8; d_gene: NA; abundance: once; j_gene: TRBJ1-2; CDR3nt: TGTGCCAGCAGCTTAGCTATGCCCCCGGGAGCCTACGGCTACACCTTC; CDR3aa: CASSLAMPPGAYGYTF
v_gene: TRBV6-2/TRBV6-3; d_gene: TRBD2; abundance: NA; j_gene: TRBJ2-3; CDR3nt: TGTGCCAGCAGTTACGGGGTTCGACTAGCGGGGGCCGAAACGCAGTATTTT; CDR3aa: CASSYGVRLAGAETQYF
v_gene: TRBV28; d_gene: TRBD1; abundance: NA; j_gene: TRBJ2-6; CDR3nt: TGTGCCAGCAGTGGAGACAGGGTGAAACCTGGGGCCAACGTCCTGACTTTC; CDR3aa: CASSGDRVKPGANVLTF